The clone carrying this TCR beta chain has only a few counts. The record originates from a study of metastatic and nonmetastatic thyroid tumors. Study in general: Malignant thyroid and benign thyroid patients provided blood and tumor or nodule tissue whose repertoires were compared.

As processed by the authors: Clinicopathological groups differed in CDR3, with these differences serving to build a distant-metastasis classifier for papillary thyroid cancer. MiXCR re-clonotyped the PCR reads for TCRdb. For this entry, the V and J calls and clone size follow TCRdb and not the study's own pipeline. The sample carries roughly 15,000 clones, 25% recorded once. There were no patients who had received any treatment before thyroid surgery. The germline gives CDR1 MDHEN, CDR2 SYDVKM. The CDR3 runs 12 residues. The V call is TRBV28, the J call TRBJ1-4, with D perhaps TRBD1 (5 bases). The receptor was derived from a female donor with papillary thyroid cancer or a benign thyroid nodule (not recorded which). Some clones in this sample may be carry-over from other donors' samples. The sequenced sample consisted of tumor tissue. The CDR3 region has the DNA TGTGCAACCGCTGGGGACGCTGAAAAACTGTTTTTT. It encodes CATAGDAEKLFF.